A selection of T cell receptor beta chains follows, all from one sample in a study of blood T cell repertoires in COVID-19. TCRdb's table, derived via immunoSEQ multiplex PCR, lists solely in-frame clones and lacks some. This sample yields fewer than 200,000 clones, of which 75% to 90% are seen a single time; 6.9% belongs to the top ten. Source material: peripheral blood. These receptors all stem from a man aged 55 to 70 with acute or convalescent COVID-19. The CDR3 runs from the conserved cysteine through the conserved F or W. D genes are given only for firm matches. The size field is filled for only some rows; it gives once, few, many or a size class.

J gene	clone size	D gene	V gene	CDR3 protein	CDR3 DNA
TRBJ2-1	-	-	TRBV4-3	CASSQSRGDEQFF	TGCGCCAGCAGCCAAAGCCGGGGTGATGAGCAGTTCTTC
TRBJ2-7	once	-	TRBV5-4	CASSLGPGASYEQYF	TGTGCCAGCAGCTTGGGTCCAGGGGCCTCCTACGAGCAGTACTTC
TRBJ2-4	-	-	TRBV19	CASSSLQGSKNIQYF	TGTGCCAGTAGTTCACTCCAGGGTTCCAAAAACATTCAGTACTTC
TRBJ1-1	-	-	TRBV6-4	CASSLGMNTEAFF	TGTGCCAGCAGTCTCGGGATGAACACTGAAGCTTTCTTT
TRBJ1-6	-	TRBD1	TRBV25-1	CASSDKTGTGLSPLHF	TGTGCCAGCAGTGATAAGACCGGGACAGGTCTTTCACCCCTCCACTTT
TRBJ2-2	-	TRBD1	TRBV4-3	CASSQDRTGGTGELFF	TGCGCCAGCAGCCAAGATCGGACAGGGGGCACCGGGGAGCTGTTTTTT
TRBJ2-2	-	-	TRBV7-3	CASSYHTGELFF	TGTGCCAGCAGTTATCACACCGGGGAGCTGTTTTTT
TRBJ1-1	-	-	TRBV19	CASSIVLAGMVNTEAFF	TGTGCCAGTAGTATAGTGCTCGCGGGAATGGTGAACACTGAAGCTTTCTTT
TRBJ2-5	-	TRBD2	TRBV7-9	CASSLPGLAGEETQYF	TGTGCCAGCAGCCTTCCTGGACTAGCGGGGGAAGAGACCCAGTACTTC
TRBJ1-5	-	-	TRBV2	CASSDLGGNQPQHF	TGTGCCAGCAGTGACCTAGGAGGCAATCAGCCCCAGCATTTT
TRBJ1-6	few	-	TRBV7-8	CASSLRGLGGRDGNSPLHF	TGTGCCAGCAGCTTACGGGGGTTAGGGGGGAGGGACGGGAATTCACCCCTCCACTTT
TRBJ2-1	-	TRBD2	TRBV10-3	CAISEVGLAGVEQFF	TGTGCCATCAGTGAGGTTGGACTAGCGGGAGTTGAGCAGTTCTTC
TRBJ1-2	few	-	TRBV19	CASTPGPGGYGYTF	TGTGCCAGTACTCCGGGGCCGGGGGGCTATGGCTACACCTTC
TRBJ1-3	-	TRBD1	TRBV24-1	CATSDLTTGGLDTIYF	TGTGCCACCAGTGATTTGACCACAGGGGGCTTGGACACCATATATTTT
TRBJ1-2	-	-	TRBV6-5	CASRPRQAYGYTF	TGTGCCAGCAGACCTCGACAGGCTTATGGCTACACCTTC
TRBJ1-6	few	TRBD1	TRBV7-9	CASSDEGKTGWNSPLHF	TGTGCCAGCAGTGACGAAGGCAAGACAGGGTGGAATTCACCCCTCCACTTT
TRBJ2-1	-	TRBD2	TRBV7-2	CASSLDFGGNEQFF	TGTGCCAGCAGCTTGGACTTCGGGGGGAATGAGCAGTTCTTC
TRBJ2-3	-	TRBD2	TRBV5-1	CASKFLAGSTDTQYF	TGCGCCAGCAAATTCCTAGCGGGAAGCACAGATACGCAGTATTTT
TRBJ2-7	-	-	TRBV6-1	CASSEESDTIYEQYF	TGTGCCAGCAGTGAGGAATCTGACACGATCTACGAGCAGTACTTC
TRBJ2-7	once	TRBD1	TRBV2	CATTGQDTYEQYF	TGTGCCACCACCGGACAGGATACCTACGAGCAGTACTTC
TRBJ2-1	once	-	TRBV14	CASSQDRQGRFF	TGTGCCAGCAGCCAAGATCGCCAGGGCAGGTTCTTC
TRBJ1-2	-	-	TRBV12-3/TRBV12-4	CASSPRDYYGYTF	TGTGCCAGCAGTCCTCGGGACTACTATGGCTACACCTTC
TRBJ2-1	-	-	TRBV7-2	CASSSRGDNEQFF	TGTGCCAGCAGCTCCAGGGGCGACAATGAGCAGTTCTTC